The 28 T cell receptor beta chains below were found in one sample sequenced in a study of T cell responses to AZD1222 COVID-19 vaccine. The method was immunoSEQ multiplex PCR; TCRdb's version includes in-frame clones alone and lacks a portion of them. Among over 120,000 clones, about nine tenths were seen once, and the ten largest hold about 3.5%. The sequencing used peripheral blood, collected 28 days after the second AZD1222 dose. These receptors all stem from an adult who received the AZD1222 COVID-19 vaccine.

J is TRBJ1-1 and V is TRBV9; D is unresolved. Per germline, CDR1 SGDLS and CDR2 YYNGEE. The CDR3 contains 15 residues. V was shortened by 0 bases and J by 0 bases, with 9 bases between the two germline ends. CDR3 DNA: TGTGCCAGCAGCGTAGGGGTCGGGGTGAACACTGAAGCTTTCTTT. Protein sequence: CASSVGVGVNTEAFF.

The chain employs TRBV28 and TRBJ1-2; 11 nucleotides line up with TRBD1. Germline CDR1 MDHEN, CDR2 SYDVKM. The J segment lost 4 bases and the V segment lost 9 bases, leaving 13 bases of the junction unmatched. The CDR3 length is 16 residues. The CDR3 DNA reads TGTGCCAGTGCCCGGACAGGGGGCCGGGGGGTCTATGGCTACACCTTC. Its translation: CASARTGGRGVYGYTF.

The chain's CDR3 is CASSLTSSIQTQYF. For the CDR3, the DNA is TGTGCCAGCAGTTTAACTAGCTCGATACAGACCCAGTACTTC. The chain uses TRBV27 and TRBJ2-5, with D possibly TRBD2 on 6 matching bases. CDR1 and CDR2 (germline): MNHEY, SMNVEV (reference sequence). There are 14 residues in the CDR3. Trimming removed 2 bases from V and 6 bases from J, with 13 bases in between.

J is TRBJ1-1 and V is TRBV10-1, with D hard to call. The CDR3 runs 13 residues. Germline-derived CDR1 and CDR2 are WNHNN and SYGVQD (reference sequence). The germline V and J ends were trimmed by 6 bases and 2 bases, with 10 bases remaining between them. In DNA form, the CDR3 reads TGCGCCAGCAGCCAGAGAAAAAACACTGAAGCTTTCTTT. Residues: CASSQRKNTEAFF.

V gene TRBV6-5 combines with J gene TRBJ1-2; maybe TRBD1 (6 bases). Trimming stripped 4 bases from V and 4 bases from J, with 16 bases between. Germline V CDR1 and CDR2: MNHEY, SVGAGI. The CDR3 is 15 residues long. The CDR3 region has the DNA TGTGCCAGCAGTTCCGGCGGGGGCTCGAGCTATGGCTACACCTTC. Protein product: CASSSGGGSSYGYTF.

The CDR3 loop is CASSEIMTGGVDSVEQYF. CDR3 in DNA: TGTGCCAGCAGTGAGATAATGACAGGGGGTGTCGACTCGGTCGAGCAGTACTTC. This rearrangement joins TRBV6-1 to TRBJ2-7, with 9 bases aligning to TRBD1. CDR3 length equals 18 residues. J lost 6 bases, V lost 3 bases, and 18 bases had no gene match. Germline V gene lookup returns CDR1 MNHNS and CDR2 SASEGT.

V is TRBV20-1 and J is TRBJ1-6, with 7 bases matching TRBD1. The germline V gene has CDR1 DFQATT and CDR2 SNEGSKA (reference sequence). The CDR3 runs to 13 residues. The V segment lost 3 bases and the J segment 8 bases; nucleotides outside the gene matches: 4. In DNA, the CDR3 is TGCAGTGCTAGTCGCAGGGGGGATTCACCCCTCCACTTT. This gives the protein CSASRRGDSPLHF.

The rearrangement joins TRBV30 to TRBJ1-1; no definite D call. V was trimmed by 5 bases and J by 1 base, leaving 14 bases between them. The CDR3 consists of 14 residues. Germline V lookup: CDR1 GTSNPN, CDR2 SVGIG (reference sequence). The chain's CDR3 is CAWELGSGNTEAFF. Here the CDR3 DNA reads TGTGCCTGGGAACTTGGTTCGGGGAACACTGAAGCTTTCTTT.

Comment on this clone: At the DNA level, this CDR3 is encoded by other sequences in the same sample as well. The chain carries TRBV6-5 and TRBJ1-1; D gene ambiguous. V was cut by 0 bases and J by 1 base, with 3 bases left in between. This CDR3 spans 13 amino acids. Germline assignment: CDR1 MNHEY and CDR2 SVGAGI. CDR3 sequence: CASSYSWNTEAFF. DNA of the CDR3: TGTGCCAGCAGTTACTCGTGGAACACTGAAGCTTTCTTT.

This clone was seen more than once but under ten times. This chain's CDR3 is CASSESKNYPGYEQYF. CDR3 coding DNA: TGCGCCAGCAGTGAGTCGAAGAACTATCCGGGCTACGAGCAGTACTTC. This rearrangement joins TRBV10-2 to TRBJ2-7; D unresolved. Germline CDR1 is WSHSY and CDR2 is SAAADI. The ends were cut back, 0 bases at V and 3 bases at J, with 15 bases in the middle. The CDR3 length is 16 residues.

The rearrangement links TRBV3-1 (or the pseudogene TRBV3-2) to TRBJ2-7; D call uncertain. Germline CDR1 is LGHDT and CDR2 is YNNKEL (reference sequence). The CDR3 loop spans 11 amino acids. Trimming removed 5 bases at V and 7 bases at J, with 9 bases between. In DNA form, the CDR3 reads TGTGCCAGCAGCTCTCAGAGAGAGCAGTACTTC. Encoded protein: CASSSQREQYF.

The chain is built from TRBV29-1 and TRBJ2-1, with 11 bases aligning to TRBD2. The CDR3 sequence is 14 residues long. The germline gives CDR1 SQVTM, CDR2 ANQGSEA. In DNA, the CDR3 is TGCAGTTATAGCGGGAGGGGTAACTACAATGAGCAGTTCTTC. Protein: CSYSGRGNYNEQFF.

This clone was counted a single time. The chain joins TRBV24-1 to TRBJ2-2, with D possibly TRBD1 on 5 matching bases. Germline V gene sequence: CDR1 KGHDR, CDR2 SFDVKD. CDR3 length equals 14 residues. Trimming shortened V by 5 bases and J by 0 bases, and 6 bases separated the two germline ends. The CDR3 sequence: CATSGQTNTGELFF. The DNA of the CDR3 is TGTGCCACCAGTGGACAGACGAACACCGGGGAGCTGTTTTTT.

The table lists this clone with a count of one. The gene calls are TRBV3-1 (or the pseudogene TRBV3-2) and TRBJ1-2; weak D call: TRBD1 (5 bases). V was shortened by 4 bases and J by 8 bases, with 23 bases between the two germline ends. This CDR3 spans 16 amino acids. CDR1 and CDR2 from the germline V gene are LGHDT and YNNKEL (reference sequence). CDR3 loop: CASSPRDTQGVSGYTF. The CDR3 DNA is TGTGCCAGCAGCCCAAGAGACACGCAGGGAGTAAGCGGCTACACCTTC.

The chain has TRBV7-2 and TRBJ1-5; unclear D gene. Trimming cost V 3 bases and J 0 bases, with 3 bases left between them. This CDR3 region has 13 residues. The germline V gene has CDR1 SGHTA and CDR2 FQGNSA. The CDR3 here is CASSLSSNQPQHF. DNA for the CDR3: TGTGCCAGCAGCTTGTCTAGCAATCAGCCCCAGCATTTT.

The chain couples TRBV10-3 to TRBJ2-5; D possibly corresponds to TRBD1 (6 bases). This CDR3 spans 14 amino acids. Per germline, CDR1 ENHRY and CDR2 SYGVKD. V was trimmed by 0 bases and J by 1 base, leaving 6 bases between them. In DNA form, the CDR3 reads TGTGCCATCAGTGAGTCAGGGGGCCAAGAGACCCAGTACTTC. Protein sequence: CAISESGGQETQYF.

The genes are TRBV6-5 and TRBJ1-2, with 7 bases aligning to TRBD1. The CDR3 contains 12 residues. Looked up from germline, CDR1 is MNHEY and CDR2 is SVGAGI. After removal of 6 bases from V and 10 bases from J, the junction contained 8 bases not matched to a gene. The CDR3 loop is CASSDRVTSYTF. For the CDR3, the DNA is TGTGCCAGCAGCGACAGGGTCACGTCCTACACCTTC.

The rearrangement links TRBV12-3 or TRBV12-4 to TRBJ2-2; no clear D gene. The CDR3 contains 12 residues. Trimming left V 6 bases short and J 8 bases short, with 10 bases between. This chain's CDR3 is CASSRTPGELFF. As DNA, the CDR3 is TGTGCCAGCAGCCGGACGCCGGGGGAGCTGTTTTTT.

V is TRBV27 and J is TRBJ1-1, with 8 nucleotides matching TRBD1. Germline CDR1 MNHEY, CDR2 SMNVEV (reference sequence). J gave up 1 base and V 5 bases, and 6 bases lay outside the gene matches. CDR3 length: 15 residues. The CDR3 spells CASSPQGQANTEAFF. As DNA, the CDR3 is TGTGCCAGCAGTCCCCAGGGACAGGCGAACACTGAAGCTTTCTTT.

J is TRBJ1-2 and V is TRBV27; D is unclear. This CDR3 spans 15 amino acids. With 3 bases removed from V and 7 bases from J, the gap between germline ends came to 18 bases. CDR1 is MNHEY, CDR2 SMNVEV, per germline (reference sequence). DNA for the CDR3: TGTGCCAGCAGTTTTAGTGGGGTTCTCCTAGGTGGCTACACCTTC. Its protein is CASSFSGVLLGGYTF.

This chain links TRBV4-2 with TRBJ2-5, with TRBD1 matching 7 bases. Germline loops: CDR1 LGHNA, CDR2 YNFKEQ. CDR3 size: 16 residues. V dropped 3 bases and J dropped 7; count of bases not matched to a gene: 14. CDR3 nucleotide sequence: TGTGCCAGCAGCCAGATACCGGGACAGCGAGTGTTGACCCAGTACTTC. Protein: CASSQIPGQRVLTQYF.

This clone was observed a single time. This chain links TRBV11-2 with TRBJ2-7, with a weak D call TRBD1 (6 bases). CDR3 size: 13 residues. Deletions cut 5 bases from V and 3 bases from J, with 11 bases between. Germline V CDR1 and CDR2: SGHAT, FQNNGV. CDR3 DNA: TGTGCCAGCAGCAAACAGGGCGGCTACGAGCAGTACTTC. Its translation is CASSKQGGYEQYF.

V is TRBV6-5 and J is TRBJ1-2; D is uncertain. CDR3 size: 13 residues. V lost 5 bases and J lost 2, with 9 bases in between. Germline V gene sequence: CDR1 MNHEY, CDR2 SVGAGI. CDR3 amino acids: CASSTSRNYGYTF. In DNA, the CDR3 is TGTGCCAGCAGTACCTCGCGAAACTATGGCTACACCTTC.

This chain links TRBV9 with TRBJ1-5; possible D gene TRBD1, 6 bases. Trimming cost V 0 bases and J 7 bases, with 8 bases left between them. The CDR3 spans 13 residues. From germline, CDR1 is SGDLS and CDR2 YYNGEE. The DNA of the CDR3 is TGTGCCAGCAGCGTAGGAGGGGGACAGCCCCAGCATTTT. Translation: CASSVGGGQPQHF.

The chain employs TRBV7-9 and TRBJ2-3, with 8 bases aligning to TRBD2. Germline assignment: CDR1 SEHNR and CDR2 FQNEAQ (reference sequence). This CDR3 is 15 amino acids long. V lost 1 base and J lost 4; bases outside the gene matches: 4. Here the CDR3 DNA reads TGTGCCAGCAGCTTAGTGGCGGGAGGAGCAGATACGCAGTATTTT. It yields the protein CASSLVAGGADTQYF. Combining the CDR3 with reference TRBV7-9 and TRBJ2-3 gives the whole variable domain DTGVSQNPRHKITKRGQNVTFRCDPISEHNRLYWYRQTLGQGPEFLTYFQNEAQLEKSRLLSDRFSAERPKGSFSTLEIQRTEQGDSAMYLCASSLVAGGADTQYFGPGTRLTVL.

The V gene is TRBV3-1 (or the pseudogene TRBV3-2), the J gene TRBJ2-7, with 8 bases matching TRBD2. CDR1 LGHDT and CDR2 YNNKEL come from the germline V gene (reference sequence). Trimming took 4 bases from V and 2 from J; bases not matched to a gene: 7. The CDR3 is 15 residues long. The CDR3 nucleotides read TGTGCCAGCAGCCCCGGGGGGGGGTCGCCCTACGAGCAGTACTTC. Residues: CASSPGGGSPYEQYF.

V usage is TRBV11-2 and J usage is TRBJ2-1; 10 bases align to TRBD2. V dropped 4 bases and J dropped 7; count of bases not matched to a gene: 10. Germline loops: CDR1 SGHAT, CDR2 FQNNGV. There are 16 residues in the CDR3. The CDR3 DNA reads as TGTGCCAGCAGCTCCCCTGGGGCTAGCGGGAGAAATGAGCAGTTCTTC. This codes for CASSSPGASGRNEQFF. Looking up the rest from reference TRBV11-2 and TRBJ2-1 gives the full variable domain: EAGVAQSPRYKIIEKRQSVAFWCNPISGHATLYWYQQILGQGPKLLIQFQNNGVVDDSQLPKDRFSAERLKGVDSTLKIQPAKLEDSAVYLCASSSPGASGRNEQFFGPGTRLTVL.

The V call is TRBV9, the J call TRBJ1-3; 7 bases match TRBD1. The CDR3 covers 17 residues. Per germline, CDR1 SGDLS and CDR2 YYNGEE. Trimming removed 0 bases from V and 4 bases from J; junction bases left unmatched: 10. The CDR3 coding sequence is TGTGCCAGCAGCGTAGCCCTTGAACAGGGGAGCGGAAACACCATATATTTT. This sequence encodes CASSVALEQGSGNTIYF.